This TCR beta chain was profiled in a study of blood T cell repertoires in COVID-19. This CDR3 has 16 residues. Germline values: CDR1 DFQATT, CDR2 SNEGSKA (reference sequence). J lost 3 bases, V lost 3 bases, and 5 bases had no gene match. Profiling relied on immunoSEQ multiplex PCR, and the TCRdb table lists in-frame clones only, not all of them. This repertoire shows approximately 400,000 clones, roughly 92% found once; its top ten account for just over 0.85%. The V and J genes are TRBV20-1 and TRBJ2-4, with TRBD2 identical over 13 bases. The clonotype was recovered from a woman aged 40 to 50 who had been exposed to COVID-19. Source material: PBMCs or T cells enriched from blood (not recorded which). The DNA of the CDR3 is TGCAGTGCTAGTAGACTAGCGGGAGGAATCAAAAACATTCAGTACTTC. It encodes CSASRLAGGIKNIQYF.